This paragraph covers one T cell receptor beta chain sequence. This specimen belongs to a study of blood T cells in healthy people across ages. V shed 6 bases and J 3 bases; nucleotides not matched to a gene: 7. Per the germline V gene, CDR1 is DFQATT and CDR2 is SNEGSKA (reference sequence). The CDR3 is made up of 15 amino acids. The use of a sample-barcoded 5' primer and a J-beta primer mix characterized a second PCR of roughly 6 to 11 cycles. TCRdb called the 5' RACE reads again in MiXCR, with one record for every CDR3 protein. The profile shows 700,000 to 900,000 distinct CDR3 sequences, around 24% of them singletons. The authors isolated at least 7 million PBMCs per sample. This sample was shared with a second study, whose subject was T cells of mothers and their children.

The chain has TRBV20-1 and TRBJ2-2, with 10 positions matching TRBD1. The origin of this receptor is a boy under 18 in good health. Sequencing was done on a sample of blood. The CDR3 DNA reads as TGCAGTGCGCCAGACAGGGGGCGGGACACCGGGGAGCTGTTTTTT. It is translated as CSAPDRGRDTGELFF.